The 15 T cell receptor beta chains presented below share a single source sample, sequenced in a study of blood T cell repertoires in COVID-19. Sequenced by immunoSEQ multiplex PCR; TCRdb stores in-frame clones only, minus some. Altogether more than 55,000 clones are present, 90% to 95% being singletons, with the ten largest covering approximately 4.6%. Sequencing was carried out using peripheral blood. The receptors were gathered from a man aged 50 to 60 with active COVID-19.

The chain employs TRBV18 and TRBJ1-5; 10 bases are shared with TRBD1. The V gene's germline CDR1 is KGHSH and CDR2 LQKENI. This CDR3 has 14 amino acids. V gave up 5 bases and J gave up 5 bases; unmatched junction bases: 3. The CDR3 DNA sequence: TGTGCCAGCTCATTGACAGGGGGCGATCAGCCCCAGCATTTT. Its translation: CASSLTGGDQPQHF. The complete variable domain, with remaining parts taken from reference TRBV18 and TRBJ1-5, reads NAGVMQNPRHLVRRRGQEARLRCSPMKGHSHVYWYRQLPEEGLKFMVYLQKENIIDESGMPKERFSAEFPKEGPSILRIQQVVRGDSAAYFCASSLTGGDQPQHFGDGTRLSIL.

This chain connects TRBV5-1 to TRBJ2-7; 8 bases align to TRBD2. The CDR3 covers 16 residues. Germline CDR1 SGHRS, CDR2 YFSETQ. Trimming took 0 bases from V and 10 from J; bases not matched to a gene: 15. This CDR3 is CASSLELAGPARDQYF. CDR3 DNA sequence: TGCGCCAGCAGCTTGGAGTTAGCGGGGCCCGCACGCGACCAGTACTTC.

For the CDR3, the DNA is TGTGCTAGTGGTTTGGGACTTAACTCCTACAATGAGCAGTTCTTC. Translating it yields CASGLGLNSYNEQFF. This sequence joins TRBV12-5 and TRBJ2-1; D unresolved. The CDR3 sequence is 15 residues long. Germline V gene data show CDR1 as LGHNT and CDR2 as FRNRAP. Between the trimmed V and J ends, which lost 1 base and 0 bases, there was a span of 7 bases.

CDR3 region: CASSYAGQGYEQYF. CDR3 sequence (DNA): TGTGCCAGCAGTTACGCGGGACAGGGCTACGAGCAGTACTTC. The rearrangement links TRBV6-6 to TRBJ2-7; 9 bases agree with TRBD1. This CDR3 contains 14 residues. The germline V gene encodes CDR1 MNHNY and CDR2 SVGAGI (reference sequence). The trim removed 2 bases at V and 3 bases at J, leaving 2 bases unmatched.

CDR3 loop: CASSPGQGGTEAFF. The CDR3 DNA reads TGTGCCAGCAGCCCTGGCCAGGGTGGCACTGAAGCTTTCTTT. This rearrangement joins TRBV11-2 to TRBJ1-1; D is possibly TRBD1 (5 bases). This CDR3 contains 14 residues. The germline V gene encodes CDR1 SGHAT and CDR2 FQNNGV. V was shortened by 5 bases and J by 4 bases, with 14 bases between the two germline ends.

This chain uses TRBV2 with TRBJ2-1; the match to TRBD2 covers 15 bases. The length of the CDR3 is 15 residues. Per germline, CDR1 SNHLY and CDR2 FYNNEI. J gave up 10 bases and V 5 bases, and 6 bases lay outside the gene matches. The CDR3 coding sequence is TGTGCCAGCAGTCGGGGGACTAGCGGGGGGTCAGAGCAGTTCTTC. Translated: CASSRGTSGGSEQFF.

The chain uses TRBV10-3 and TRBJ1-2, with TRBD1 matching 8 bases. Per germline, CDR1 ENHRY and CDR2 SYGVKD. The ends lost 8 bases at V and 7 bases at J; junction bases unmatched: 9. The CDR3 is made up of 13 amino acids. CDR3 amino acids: CAIGNRTGSGYTF. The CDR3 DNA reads TGTGCCATCGGAAACCGGACAGGGAGTGGCTACACCTTC.

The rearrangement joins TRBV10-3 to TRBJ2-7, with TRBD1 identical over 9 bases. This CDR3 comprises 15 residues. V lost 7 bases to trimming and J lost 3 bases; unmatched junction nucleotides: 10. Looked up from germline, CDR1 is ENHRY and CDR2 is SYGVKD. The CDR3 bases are TGTGCCATCACCAGCGACAGGGGGTTTGGCTACGAGCAGTACTTC. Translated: CAITSDRGFGYEQYF.

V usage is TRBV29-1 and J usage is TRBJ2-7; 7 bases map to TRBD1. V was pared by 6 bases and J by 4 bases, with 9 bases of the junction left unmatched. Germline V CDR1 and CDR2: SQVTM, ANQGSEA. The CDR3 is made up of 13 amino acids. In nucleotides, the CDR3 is TGCAGCGTAATTGACAGGGTTGGGTACGAGCAGTACTTC. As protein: CSVIDRVGYEQYF.

CDR3 DNA: TGTGCCAGCAGTGGCGACAGGTCCCCCGCTTGGGGCTACACCTTC. It yields the protein CASSGDRSPAWGYTF. This sequence joins TRBV2 and TRBJ1-2, with a possible D match to TRBD1 (6 bases). Trimming shortened V by 4 bases and J by 8 bases, and 20 bases separated the two germline ends. The CDR3 runs 15 residues. Germline assignment: CDR1 SNHLY and CDR2 FYNNEI.

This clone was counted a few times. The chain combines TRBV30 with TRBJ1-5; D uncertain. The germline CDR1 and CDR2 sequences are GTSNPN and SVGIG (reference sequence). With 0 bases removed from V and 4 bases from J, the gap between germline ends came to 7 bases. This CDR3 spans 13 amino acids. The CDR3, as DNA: TGTGCCTGGAGTGTATCGGGGAATCAGCCCCAGCATTTT. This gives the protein CAWSVSGNQPQHF.

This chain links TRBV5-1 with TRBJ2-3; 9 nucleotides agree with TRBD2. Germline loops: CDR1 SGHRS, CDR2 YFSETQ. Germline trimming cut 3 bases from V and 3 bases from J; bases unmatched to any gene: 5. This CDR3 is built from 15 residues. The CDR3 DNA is TGCGCCAGCAGCTGGACTAGCGCGGGAACAGATACGCAGTATTTT. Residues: CASSWTSAGTDTQYF.

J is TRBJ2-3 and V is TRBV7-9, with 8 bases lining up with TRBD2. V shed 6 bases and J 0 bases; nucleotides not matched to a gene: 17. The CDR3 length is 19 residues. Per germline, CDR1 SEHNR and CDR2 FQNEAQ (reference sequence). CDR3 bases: TGTGCCAGCAGACCTCGAGTCGGGGGGGCGAGGAGGAGCACAGATACGCAGTATTTT. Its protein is CASRPRVGGARRSTDTQYF.

The CDR3 bases are TGTGCCAGCAGTTTATGGACTAGCGGGGCCGCAGACGAGCAGTTCTTC. Translated: CASSLWTSGAADEQFF. V is TRBV28 and J is TRBJ2-1; 11 bases match TRBD2. Per the germline V gene, CDR1 is MDHEN and CDR2 is SYDVKM. This CDR3 is built from 16 residues. Germline trimming cut 0 bases from V and 10 bases from J; bases unmatched to any gene: 8.

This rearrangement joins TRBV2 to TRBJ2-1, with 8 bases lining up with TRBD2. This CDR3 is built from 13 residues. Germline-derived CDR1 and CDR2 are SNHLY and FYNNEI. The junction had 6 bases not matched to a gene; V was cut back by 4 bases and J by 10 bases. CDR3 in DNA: TGTGCCAGCAGTGGCGGACTAGCTGGAGAGCAGTTCTTC. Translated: CASSGGLAGEQFF.